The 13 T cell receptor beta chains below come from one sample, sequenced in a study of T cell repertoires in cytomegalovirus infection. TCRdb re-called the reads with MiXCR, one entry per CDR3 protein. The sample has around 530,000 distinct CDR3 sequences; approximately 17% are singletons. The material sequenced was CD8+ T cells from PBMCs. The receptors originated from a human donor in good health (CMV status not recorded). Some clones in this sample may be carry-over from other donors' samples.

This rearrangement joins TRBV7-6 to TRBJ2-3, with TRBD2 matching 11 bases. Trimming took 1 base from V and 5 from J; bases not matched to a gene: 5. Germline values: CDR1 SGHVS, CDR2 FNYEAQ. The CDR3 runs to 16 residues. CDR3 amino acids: CASSLEIAGGLDTQYF. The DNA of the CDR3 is TGTGCCAGCAGCTTAGAAATAGCGGGAGGGTTAGATACGCAGTATTTT.

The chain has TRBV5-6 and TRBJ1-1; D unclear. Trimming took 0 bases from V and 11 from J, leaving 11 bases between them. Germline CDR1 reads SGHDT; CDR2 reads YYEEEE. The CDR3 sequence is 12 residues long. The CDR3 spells CASSLGARDAFF. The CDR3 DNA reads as TGTGCCAGCAGCTTGGGGGCGAGGGATGCTTTCTTT.

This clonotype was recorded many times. CDR3 DNA: TGTGCCAGCAGCCCGGGACTAGCGCCAGCCGGTACGCAGTATTTT. This sequence encodes CASSPGLAPAGTQYF. The chain has TRBV7-9 and TRBJ2-3; 10 bases are a match to TRBD2. The CDR3 length is 15 residues. Unmatched junction bases numbered 10, after V lost 5 bases and J lost 8 bases. Per germline, CDR1 SEHNR and CDR2 FQNEAQ (reference sequence).

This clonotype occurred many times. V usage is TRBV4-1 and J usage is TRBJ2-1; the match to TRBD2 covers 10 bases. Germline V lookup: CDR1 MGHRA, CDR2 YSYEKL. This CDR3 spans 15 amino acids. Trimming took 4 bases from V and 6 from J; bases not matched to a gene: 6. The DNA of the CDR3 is TGCGCCAGCAGCCTTAGGACTAGCGGAGCCAATGAGCAGTTCTTC. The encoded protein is CASSLRTSGANEQFF.

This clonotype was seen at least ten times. The CDR3 bases are TGTGCCAGCAGTTACCCATCAGCGAGGAGAGGCAGCTCCTACGAGCAGTACTTC. It encodes CASSYPSARRGSSYEQYF. The chain recombines TRBV6-2 or TRBV6-3 with TRBJ2-7; no definite D call. The ends were cut back, 2 bases at V and 0 bases at J, with 20 bases in the middle. The CDR3 sequence is 18 residues long. Germline V gene lookup returns CDR1 MNHEY and CDR2 SVGEGT.

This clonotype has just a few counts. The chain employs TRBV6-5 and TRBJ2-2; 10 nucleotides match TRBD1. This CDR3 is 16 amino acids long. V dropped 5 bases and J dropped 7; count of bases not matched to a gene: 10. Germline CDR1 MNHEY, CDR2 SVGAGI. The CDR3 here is CASSLPWDRGGGELFF. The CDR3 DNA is TGTGCCAGCAGTCTCCCATGGGACAGGGGAGGCGGGGAGCTGTTTTTT.

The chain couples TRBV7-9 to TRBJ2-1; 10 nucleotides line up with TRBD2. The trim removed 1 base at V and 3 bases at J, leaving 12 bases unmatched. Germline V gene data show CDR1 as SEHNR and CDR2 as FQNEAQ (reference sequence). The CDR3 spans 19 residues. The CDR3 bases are TGTGCCAGCAGCTTAGGTGGGGAGGGACTAGCGATCTTCTACAATGAGCAGTTCTTC. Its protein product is CASSLGGEGLAIFYNEQFF.

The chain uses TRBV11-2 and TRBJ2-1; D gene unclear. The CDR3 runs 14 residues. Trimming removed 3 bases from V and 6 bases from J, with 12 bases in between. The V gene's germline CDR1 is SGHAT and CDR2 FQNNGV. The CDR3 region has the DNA TGTGCCAGCAGCTTGACTTTTTTACGCAATGAGCAGTTCTTC. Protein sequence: CASSLTFLRNEQFF.

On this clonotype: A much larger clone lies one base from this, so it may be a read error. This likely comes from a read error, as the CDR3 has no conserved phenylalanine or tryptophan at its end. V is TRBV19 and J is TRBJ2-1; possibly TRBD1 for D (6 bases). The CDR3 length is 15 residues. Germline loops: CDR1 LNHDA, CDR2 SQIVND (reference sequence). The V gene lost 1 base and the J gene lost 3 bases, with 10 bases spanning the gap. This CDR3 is CASSIARGLYNEQFL. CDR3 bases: TGTGCCAGTAGTATAGCCAGGGGCCTCTACAATGAGCAGTTCTTA.

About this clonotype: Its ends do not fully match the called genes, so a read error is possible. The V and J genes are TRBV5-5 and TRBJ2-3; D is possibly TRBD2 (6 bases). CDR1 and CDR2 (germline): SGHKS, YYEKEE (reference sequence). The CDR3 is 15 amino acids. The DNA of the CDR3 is TGTGCCAGCAGCTTCTTCCAGACTAGAACAGATACTCAGTATTTT. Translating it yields CASSFFQTRTDTQYF.

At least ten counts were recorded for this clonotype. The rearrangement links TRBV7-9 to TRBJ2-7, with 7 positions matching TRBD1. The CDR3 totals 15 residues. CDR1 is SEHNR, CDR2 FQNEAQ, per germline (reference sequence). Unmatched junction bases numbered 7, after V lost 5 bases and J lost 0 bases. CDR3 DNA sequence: TGTGCCAGCAGCGCACCCCGGGACAGCTCCTACGAGCAGTACTTC. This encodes CASSAPRDSSYEQYF.

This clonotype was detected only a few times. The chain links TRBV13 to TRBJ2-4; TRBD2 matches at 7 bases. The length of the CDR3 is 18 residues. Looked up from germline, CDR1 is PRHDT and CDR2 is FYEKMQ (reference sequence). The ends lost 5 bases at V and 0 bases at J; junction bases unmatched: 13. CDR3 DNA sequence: TGTGCCAGCAGCCGAACGGGGGAGGGAGGGGTAGCCAAAAACATTCAGTACTTC. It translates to CASSRTGEGGVAKNIQYF.

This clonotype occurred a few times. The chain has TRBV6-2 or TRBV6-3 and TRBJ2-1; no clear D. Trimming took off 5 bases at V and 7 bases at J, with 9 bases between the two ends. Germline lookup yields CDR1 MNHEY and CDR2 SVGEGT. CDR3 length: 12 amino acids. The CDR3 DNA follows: TGTGCCAGCAGTGAAGACATAAATGAGCAGTTCTTC. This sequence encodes CASSEDINEQFF.